These 4 T cell receptor beta chains share one sample of origin, sequenced in a study of identical twins. TCRdb fed the 5' RACE reads into MiXCR, producing one record per CDR3 protein. Here the sample spans 200,000 to 250,000 distinct CDR3 sequences, over 12% being singletons. The sample was memory (CD45RO+) T cells sorted from blood. These receptors were collected from a young woman in good health.

The chain links TRBV6-4 to TRBJ2-7, with 8 bases lining up with TRBD1. V lost 4 bases and J lost 0; bases outside the gene matches: 5. Germline CDR1 and CDR2: MRHNA and SNTAGT. This CDR3 has 15 amino acids. For the CDR3, the DNA is TGTGCCAGCAGTGGGACAGGGACGACCTCCTACGAGCAGTACTTC. Protein product: CASSGTGTTSYEQYF.

This clonotype was counted between two and nine times. This chain links TRBV7-2 with TRBJ1-2, with 11 bases that match TRBD1. Unmatched junction bases numbered 12, after V lost 7 bases and J lost 5 bases. CDR3 length equals 16 residues. Per germline, CDR1 SGHTA and CDR2 FQGNSA. CDR3 coding DNA: TGTGCCAGCACCGTTAGAGGGACAGGGGGTCGGTATGGCTACACCTTC. Amino acid sequence: CASTVRGTGGRYGYTF.

This clonotype was picked up a small number of times. The J gene is TRBJ2-3, the V gene TRBV9, with D unresolved. CDR1 and CDR2 from the germline V gene are SGDLS and YYNGEE. The ends were cut back, 0 bases at V and 5 bases at J, with 7 bases in the middle. The CDR3 has 13 residues. The CDR3 reads CASSVDTGDTQYF. The CDR3 region has the DNA TGTGCCAGCAGCGTAGATACTGGAGATACGCAGTATTTT.

In its sample, this clonotype was seen a few times. The V call is TRBV12-3 or TRBV12-4, the J call TRBJ2-5; D gene ambiguous. This CDR3 region has 12 residues. V lost 6 bases, J lost 5 bases, and 10 bases lay in between. CDR3 in DNA: TGTGCCAGCAGCCCGGTGGGGGAGACCCAGTACTTC. This gives the protein CASSPVGETQYF.